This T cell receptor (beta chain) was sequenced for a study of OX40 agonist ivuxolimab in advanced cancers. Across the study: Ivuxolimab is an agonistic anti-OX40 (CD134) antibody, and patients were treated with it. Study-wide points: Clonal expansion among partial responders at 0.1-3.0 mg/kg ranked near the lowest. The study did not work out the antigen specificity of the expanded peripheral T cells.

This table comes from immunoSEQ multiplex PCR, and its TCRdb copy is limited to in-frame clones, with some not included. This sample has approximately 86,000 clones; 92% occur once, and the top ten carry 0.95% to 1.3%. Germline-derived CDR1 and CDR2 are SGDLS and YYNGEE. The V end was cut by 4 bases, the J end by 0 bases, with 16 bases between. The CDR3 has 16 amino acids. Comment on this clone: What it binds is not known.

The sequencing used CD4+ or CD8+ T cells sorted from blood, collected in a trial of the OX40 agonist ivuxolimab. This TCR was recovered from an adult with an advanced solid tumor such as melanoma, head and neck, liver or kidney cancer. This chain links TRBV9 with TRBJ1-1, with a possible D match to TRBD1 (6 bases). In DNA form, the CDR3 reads TGTGCCAGCAGCTGGAGTAGCGGACAGATGAACACTGAAGCTTTCTTT. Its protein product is CASSWSSGQMNTEAFF.